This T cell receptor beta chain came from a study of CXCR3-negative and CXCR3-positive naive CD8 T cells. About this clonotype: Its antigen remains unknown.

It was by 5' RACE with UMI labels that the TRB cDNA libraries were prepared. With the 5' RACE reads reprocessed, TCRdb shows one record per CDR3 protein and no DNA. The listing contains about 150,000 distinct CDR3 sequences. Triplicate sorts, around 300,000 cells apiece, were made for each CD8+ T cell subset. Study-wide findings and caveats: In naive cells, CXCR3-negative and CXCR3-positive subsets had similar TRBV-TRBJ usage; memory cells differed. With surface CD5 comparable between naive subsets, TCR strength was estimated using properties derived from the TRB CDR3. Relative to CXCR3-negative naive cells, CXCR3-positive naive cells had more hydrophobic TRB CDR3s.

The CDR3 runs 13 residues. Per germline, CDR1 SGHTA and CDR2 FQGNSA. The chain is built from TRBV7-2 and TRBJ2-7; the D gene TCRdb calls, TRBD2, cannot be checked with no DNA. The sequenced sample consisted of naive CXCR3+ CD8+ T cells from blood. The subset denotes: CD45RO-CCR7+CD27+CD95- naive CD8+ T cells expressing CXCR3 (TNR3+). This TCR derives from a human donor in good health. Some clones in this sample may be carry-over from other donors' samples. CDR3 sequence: CASSWDYPYEQYF.